This TCR beta chain was captured by sequencing in a study of spatial heterogeneity in lung cancer. Study conclusions and caveats: Blood showed ubiquitous tumor TCRs more often at resection than at routine follow-up.

As concerns this clonotype: What it binds is unknown.

From the 5' RACE reads, TCRdb called clonotypes with MiXCR, one entry per CDR3 protein. This repertoire shows about 38,000 distinct CDR3 sequences, about 7.9% found once; its top ten account for around 9.4%. Trimming took off 2 bases at V and 9 bases at J, with 11 bases between the two ends. This CDR3 comprises 14 residues. The sample's time point: blood at routine non-recurrence follow-up after resection. The TCR comes from a male donor with early-stage non-small cell lung cancer. This material consisted of PBMCs, taken at follow-up. This chain uses TRBV12-3 or TRBV12-4 with TRBJ1-6; TRBD1 is a possible D gene (5 bases). The CDR3 DNA sequence: TGTGCCAGCAGTTTATCTGGGGGGAGTTCACCCCTCCACTTT. Its translation is CASSLSGGSSPLHF.